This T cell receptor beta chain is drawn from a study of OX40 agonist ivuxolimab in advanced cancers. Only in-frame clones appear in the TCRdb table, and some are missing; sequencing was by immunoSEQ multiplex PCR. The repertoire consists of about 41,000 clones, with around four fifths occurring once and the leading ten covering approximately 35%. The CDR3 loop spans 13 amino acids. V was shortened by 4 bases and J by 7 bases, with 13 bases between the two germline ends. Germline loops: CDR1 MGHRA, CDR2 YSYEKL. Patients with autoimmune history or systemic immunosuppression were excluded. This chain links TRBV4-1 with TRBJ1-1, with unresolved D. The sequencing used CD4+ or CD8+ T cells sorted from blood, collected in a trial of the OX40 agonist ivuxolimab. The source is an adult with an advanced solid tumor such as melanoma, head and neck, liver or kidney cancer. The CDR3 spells CASSRGRPFEAFF. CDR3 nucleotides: TGCGCCAGCAGCCGAGGACGGCCGTTTGAAGCTTTCTTT.